The text below deals with one T cell receptor (beta chain). Germline loops: CDR1 SGHDT, CDR2 YYEEEE. V was pared by 4 bases and J by 6 bases, with 8 bases of the junction left unmatched. The CDR3 is 15 residues long. Repertoires were generated with immunoSEQ multiplex PCR, while TCRdb's copy carries only in-frame clones and drops some. The table has 22,000 or so clones, approximately 90% seen once. This sample stems from a study of OX40 agonist ivuxolimab in advanced cancers. The specimen comprised CD4+ or CD8+ T cells sorted from blood, sampled in a trial of the OX40 agonist ivuxolimab. V gene TRBV5-6 combines with J gene TRBJ2-7, with 12 bases lining up with TRBD2. This clonotype originated in an adult with an advanced solid tumor such as melanoma, head and neck, liver or kidney cancer. This CDR3 is CASSEGLAGPVEQYF. The CDR3 DNA follows: TGTGCCAGCAGCGAAGGACTAGCGGGGCCTGTCGAGCAGTACTTC.